A selection of T cell receptor beta chains follows, all from one sample in a study of cytomegalovirus exposure and HLA in healthy donors. Sequencing used immunoSEQ multiplex PCR; TCRdb keeps in-frame clones, though not all of them. The sample comprises more than 200,000 clones, roughly 87% of which are singletons, and around 12% rests with the top ten. Specimen: PBMCs. The receptors here all came from a young man in good health and CMV-seropositive. Each CDR3 is given with its conserved first and last residue. The D gene is left open where the match is weak. Where a row states a size, it is once, few, many or the class of an expanded clone; other rows omit it.

J: TRBJ2-3; V: TRBV20-1; size: .; D: .; DNA: TGCAGTCCCCGGAGGGGGGATACGCAGTATTTT; CDR3: CSPRRGDTQYF
J: TRBJ2-1; V: TRBV18; size: .; D: .; DNA: TGTGCCAGCTCACCCTCGGGAAAGCATGAGCAGTTCTTC; CDR3: CASSPSGKHEQFF
J: TRBJ1-1; V: TRBV27; size: .; D: .; DNA: TGTGCCAGCAGTTTTCGAGGTGGGGGCACTGAAGCTTTCTTT; CDR3: CASSFRGGGTEAFF
J: TRBJ1-1; V: TRBV9; size: .; D: .; DNA: TGTGCCAGCAGCGCCCGATCAGGGATGAACACTGAAGCTTTCTTT; CDR3: CASSARSGMNTEAFF
J: TRBJ1-1; V: TRBV27; size: .; D: .; DNA: TGTGCCAGCAGAGTGGGCCTTAGGGCTTTCTTT; CDR3: CASRVGLRAFF
J: TRBJ2-7; V: TRBV27; size: .; D: TRBD1; DNA: TGTGCCAGCAGTCGCCAGGGTCTCCTCCTGGGACAGGGAGGATCCTACGAGCAGTACTTC; CDR3: CASSRQGLLLGQGGSYEQYF
J: TRBJ1-5; V: TRBV28; size: .; D: .; DNA: TGTGCCAGCACGTTGGGGACCTATAGCAATCAGCCCCAGCATTTT; CDR3: CASTLGTYSNQPQHF
J: TRBJ1-1; V: TRBV29-1; size: .; D: TRBD1; DNA: TGCAGCGGCGACAGGGGCGGCACTGAAGCTTTCTTT; CDR3: CSGDRGGTEAFF
J: TRBJ1-5; V: TRBV5-1; size: .; D: .; DNA: TGCGCCAGCAGCCCTCAGGGTCCGGATCAGCCCCAGCATTTT; CDR3: CASSPQGPDQPQHF
J: TRBJ2-1; V: TRBV10-3; size: .; D: TRBD2; DNA: TGTGCCATCAGTGAGTCGACGGGAGGCTCCTACAATGAGCAGTTCTTC; CDR3: CAISESTGGSYNEQFF
J: TRBJ1-3; V: TRBV2; size: few; D: .; DNA: TGTGCCAGCAGTGGTTTTTCTGGAAACACCATATATTTT; CDR3: CASSGFSGNTIYF
J: TRBJ2-2; V: TRBV30; size: .; D: .; DNA: TGTGCCTGGAGGGGGGACAACACCGGGGAGCTGTTTTTT; CDR3: CAWRGDNTGELFF
J: TRBJ2-5; V: TRBV2; size: few; D: TRBD2; DNA: TGTGCCAGCAGCGAACTAGCGGGGGGGCTGTACTTC; CDR3: CASSELAGGLYF
J: TRBJ2-7; V: TRBV9; size: .; D: .; DNA: TGTGCCAGCAGCACGCGACCTGACTACGAGCAGTACTTC; CDR3: CASSTRPDYEQYF
J: TRBJ2-5; V: TRBV27; size: .; D: .; DNA: TGTGCCAGCAGTTTTGGGGGGCAGCAAGAGACCCAGTACTTC; CDR3: CASSFGGQQETQYF
J: TRBJ2-7; V: TRBV5-1; size: .; D: .; DNA: TGCGCCAGCAGCTTGGGGCAGGATATCTACGAGCAGTACTTC; CDR3: CASSLGQDIYEQYF
J: TRBJ1-4; V: TRBV19; size: .; D: .; DNA: TGTGCCAGTAGTATCCCTCCCGATCAAGAACTGTTTTTT; CDR3: CASSIPPDQELFF
J: TRBJ2-2; V: TRBV6-4; size: .; D: TRBD2; DNA: TGTGCCAGCAGTGACTCCTGGGCGGGAGCGGCCGGGGAGCTGTTTTTT; CDR3: CASSDSWAGAAGELFF
J: TRBJ2-1; V: TRBV5-1; size: .; D: TRBD2; DNA: TGCGCCAGCAGCGGGGGAGCGGGAGGGCCGAGTGAGCAGTTCTTC; CDR3: CASSGGAGGPSEQFF
J: TRBJ2-5; V: TRBV5-1; size: .; D: .; DNA: TGCGCCAGCAGCTTCCGGACGCAAGAGACCCAGTACTTC; CDR3: CASSFRTQETQYF
J: TRBJ1-1; V: TRBV27; size: .; D: .; DNA: TGTGCCAGCAGTTTATATGGAGGCACTGAAGCTTTCTTT; CDR3: CASSLYGGTEAFF
J: TRBJ2-7; V: TRBV6-1; size: .; D: .; DNA: TGTGCCAGCATCCTGCGGGCACAGGGTAACTACGAGCAGTACTTC; CDR3: CASILRAQGNYEQYF
J: TRBJ2-7; V: TRBV7-9; size: .; D: .; DNA: TGTGCCAGCAGCCCCGGAGGGCCTTACGAGCAGTACTTC; CDR3: CASSPGGPYEQYF
J: TRBJ2-5; V: TRBV10-3; size: .; D: TRBD2; DNA: TGTGCCATCAGTGAGTCGTTCGGTAGCGGGAGGGAGACCCAGTACTTC; CDR3: CAISESFGSGRETQYF
J: TRBJ2-7; V: TRBV14; size: .; D: .; DNA: TGTGCCAGCAGCCAAGGCGGGTCCTACGAGCAGTACTTC; CDR3: CASSQGGSYEQYF
J: TRBJ1-2; V: TRBV30; size: .; D: .; DNA: TGTGCCTGGAGTGTACGCGGTTCCCAGGTTGGCTACACCTTC; CDR3: CAWSVRGSQVGYTF
J: TRBJ1-2; V: TRBV18; size: .; D: .; DNA: TGTGCCAGCTCACCCCAGTGGGGCCCCAAGACTAACTATGGCTACACCTTC; CDR3: CASSPQWGPKTNYGYTF
J: TRBJ1-1; V: TRBV6-5; size: .; D: .; DNA: TGTGCCAGCAAGGACAGCTTGAACACTGAAGCTTTCTTT; CDR3: CASKDSLNTEAFF
J: TRBJ2-6; V: TRBV9; size: .; D: .; DNA: TGTGCCAGCAGGACTGGGGTACTTGGGGCCAACGTCCTGACTTTC; CDR3: CASRTGVLGANVLTF
J: TRBJ1-5; V: TRBV28; size: few; D: TRBD1; DNA: TGTGCCAGCAGTCCCGGGACAGCTTATCAGCCCCAGCATTTT; CDR3: CASSPGTAYQPQHF
J: TRBJ1-1; V: TRBV28; size: .; D: .; DNA: TGTGCCAGCAGTTCCCATCAAGGTCTTCCGCAGGCCACTGAAGCTTTCTTT; CDR3: CASSSHQGLPQATEAFF